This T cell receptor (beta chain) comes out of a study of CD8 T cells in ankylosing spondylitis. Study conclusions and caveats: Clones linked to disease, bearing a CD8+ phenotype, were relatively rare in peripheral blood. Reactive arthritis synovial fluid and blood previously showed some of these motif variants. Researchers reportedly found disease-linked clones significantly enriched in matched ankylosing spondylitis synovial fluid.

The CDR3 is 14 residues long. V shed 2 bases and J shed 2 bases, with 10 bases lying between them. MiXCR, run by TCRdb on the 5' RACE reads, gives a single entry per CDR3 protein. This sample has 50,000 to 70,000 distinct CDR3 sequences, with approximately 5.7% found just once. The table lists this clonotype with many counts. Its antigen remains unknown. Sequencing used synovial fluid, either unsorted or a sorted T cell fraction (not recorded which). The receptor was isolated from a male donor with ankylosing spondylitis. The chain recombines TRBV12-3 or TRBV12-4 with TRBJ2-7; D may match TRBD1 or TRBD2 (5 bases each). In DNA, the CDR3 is TGTGCCAGCAGTTTACGGGACGGCCCCTACGAGCAGTACTTC. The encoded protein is CASSLRDGPYEQYF.